This TCR beta chain emerged from a study of T-cell reconstitution after alpha-beta-depleted transplantation in children listed by TCRdb under 2016. Context from the whole study: Using TCR repertoire profiling, the study followed T-cell immune reconstitution in a quantitative way in children after TCRalphabeta/CD19-depleted allogeneic hematopoietic cell transplantation. The paper as a whole reports these results and caveats: Over subsequent months, a decline in hyperexpanded clone frequencies was noted, and after one year, T-cell counts and TCRbeta diversity were mostly ascribed to newly produced T cells. The apparently early recovery of alphabetaT-cell counts about two months after transplant reportedly depended on only several hundred rapidly expanded clones that came from non-depleted graft cells. The high TCRbeta diversity at day 60 in some patients was ascribed to recipient T cells and intrathymic progenitors that had survived conditioning.

To note about this clonotype: Its antigen specificity is not known. Nothing much larger sits one base from this clone, and base qualities are not available.

The treatment or condition label corresponds to: allogeneic hematopoietic cell transplantation with graft depleted of TCRalphabeta T cells and CD19 B cells. The children who served as transplant recipients had been given grafts of TCRalphabeta/CD19-depleted allogeneic hematopoietic cells. Libraries were built with PCR. Sequencing took place on an Illumina HiSeq 2500. TCR libraries were prepared with molecular barcoding, using unique molecular identifiers to normalize TCRbeta repertoire quantification. TCRdb applied fastp at Q25 and MiXCR to the public reads, then kept only in-frame beta chains. Identical CDR3 proteins give one entry, which carries the most common genes and DNA. The sample profile shows 700,000 to 950,000 distinct CDR3 sequences; about 15% of them were found once. The top ten constitute about 4.6% of the sample. V is shortened by 4 bases, J by 3 bases, and the region joining them spans 18 bases. For CDR1 and CDR2, the germline V gene lists SGHDT and YYEEEE. Reading from cysteine to phenylalanine, the CDR3 counts 16 amino acids. The sequence is cut down to CDR3 DNA, 48 bases in frame from base 1.

The sequences come from PBMCs, mostly from graft donor cells, collected 360 days after TCRalphabeta/CD19-depleted stem cell transplant. The sequence came from a male patient younger than 18 who had a stem cell transplant for acute lymphoblastic leukemia, so the T cells may come from the graft donor. This chain joins TRBV5-6 to TRBJ2-3; no D segment can be confidently identified. The CDR3 protein is CASSHYPVFETDTQYF. The base sequence is TGTGCCAGCAGCCACTATCCGGTATTTGAAACAGATACGCAGTATTTT.